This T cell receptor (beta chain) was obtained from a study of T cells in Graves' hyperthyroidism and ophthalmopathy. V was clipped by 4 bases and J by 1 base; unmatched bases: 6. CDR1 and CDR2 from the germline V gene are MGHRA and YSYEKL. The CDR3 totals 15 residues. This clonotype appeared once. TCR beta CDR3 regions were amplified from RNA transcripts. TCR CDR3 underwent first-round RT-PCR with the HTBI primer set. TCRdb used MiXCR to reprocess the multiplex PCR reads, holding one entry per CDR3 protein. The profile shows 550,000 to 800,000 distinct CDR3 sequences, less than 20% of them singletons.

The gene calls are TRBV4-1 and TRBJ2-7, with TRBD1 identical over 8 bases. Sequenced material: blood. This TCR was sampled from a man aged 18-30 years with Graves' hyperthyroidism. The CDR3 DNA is TGCGCCAGCAGCCCCACGGACAGGGAATCCTACGAGCAGTACTTC. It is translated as CASSPTDRESYEQYF.